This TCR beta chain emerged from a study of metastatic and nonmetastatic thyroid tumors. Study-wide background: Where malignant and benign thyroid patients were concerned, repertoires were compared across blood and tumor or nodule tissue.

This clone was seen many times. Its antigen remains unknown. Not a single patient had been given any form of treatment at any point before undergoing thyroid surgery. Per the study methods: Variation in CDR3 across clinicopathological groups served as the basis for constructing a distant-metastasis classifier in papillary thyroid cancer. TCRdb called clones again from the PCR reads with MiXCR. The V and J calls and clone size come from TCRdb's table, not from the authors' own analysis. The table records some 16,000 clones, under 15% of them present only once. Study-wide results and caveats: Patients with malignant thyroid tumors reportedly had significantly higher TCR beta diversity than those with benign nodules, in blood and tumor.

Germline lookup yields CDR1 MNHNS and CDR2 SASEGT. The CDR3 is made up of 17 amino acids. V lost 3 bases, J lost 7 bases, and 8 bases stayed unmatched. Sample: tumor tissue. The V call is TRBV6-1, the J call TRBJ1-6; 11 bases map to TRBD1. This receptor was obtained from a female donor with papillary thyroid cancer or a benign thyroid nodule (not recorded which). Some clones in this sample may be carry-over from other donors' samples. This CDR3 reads CASSERSWTGGNSPLHF. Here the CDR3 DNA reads TGTGCCAGCAGTGAGAGGAGCTGGACAGGGGGCAATTCACCCCTCCACTTT.